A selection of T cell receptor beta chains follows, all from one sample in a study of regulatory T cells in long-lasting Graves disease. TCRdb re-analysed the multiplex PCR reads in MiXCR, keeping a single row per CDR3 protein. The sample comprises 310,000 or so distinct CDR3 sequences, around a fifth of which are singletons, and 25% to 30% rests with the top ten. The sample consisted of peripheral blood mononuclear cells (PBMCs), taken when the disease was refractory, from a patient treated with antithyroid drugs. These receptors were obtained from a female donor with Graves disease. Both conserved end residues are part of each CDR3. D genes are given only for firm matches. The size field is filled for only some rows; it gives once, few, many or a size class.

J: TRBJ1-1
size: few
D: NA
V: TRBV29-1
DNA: TGCAGCGTTGAAGAGAGGAGACGCAGCACTGAAGCTTTCTTT
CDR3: CSVEERRRSTEAFF

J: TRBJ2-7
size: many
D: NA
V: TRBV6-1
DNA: TGTGCCAGCAGCCGGAATGGCGCAGCCTACGAGCAGTACTTC
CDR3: CASSRNGAAYEQYF

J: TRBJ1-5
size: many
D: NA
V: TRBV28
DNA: TGTGCCATCTCCTCCGGGACTACCTATCAGCCCCAGCATTTT
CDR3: CAISSGTTYQPQHF

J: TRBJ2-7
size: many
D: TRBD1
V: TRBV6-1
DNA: TGTGCCAGCAGCGCCACCGGGACAGGGCGCCACGAGCAGTACTTC
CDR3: CASSATGTGRHEQYF

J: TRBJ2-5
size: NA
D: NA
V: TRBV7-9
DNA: TGTGCCAGCAGCCCAACAGAGACCCAGTACTTC
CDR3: CASSPTETQYF

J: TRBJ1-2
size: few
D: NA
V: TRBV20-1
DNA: TGCAGTGCTAGAGTCATACACAGCATTTATGGCTACACCTTC
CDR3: CSARVIHSIYGYTF

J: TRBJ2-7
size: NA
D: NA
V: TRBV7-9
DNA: TGTGCCAGCAGCTCACCCAGCCTCTGGGGGCAGTACTTC
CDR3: CASSSPSLWGQYF

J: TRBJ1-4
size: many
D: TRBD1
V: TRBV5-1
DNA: TGCGCCAGCAGCGGGGACAGCCGTCAGTATGAAAAACTGTTTTTT
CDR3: CASSGDSRQYEKLFF

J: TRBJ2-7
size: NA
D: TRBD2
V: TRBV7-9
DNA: TGTGCCAGCAGCCAAGGACTAGCCTCCTACTTC
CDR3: CASSQGLASYF

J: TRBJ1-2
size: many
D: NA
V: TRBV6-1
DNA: TGTGCCAGCTCCGTGGGCCCGGACTTATATGGCTACACCTTC
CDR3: CASSVGPDLYGYTF

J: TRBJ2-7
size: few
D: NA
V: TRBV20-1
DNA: TGCAGTGCTAGAGATCGTATGAGGGGGGGGACCTACGAGCAGTACTTC
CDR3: CSARDRMRGGTYEQYF

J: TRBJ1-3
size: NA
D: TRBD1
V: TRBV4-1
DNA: TGCGCCAGCAGCCAGTACCAGGGGGGACAGGGGACTGGAAACACCATATATTTT
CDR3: CASSQYQGGQGTGNTIYF

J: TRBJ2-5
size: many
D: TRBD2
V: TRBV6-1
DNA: TGTGCCAGCACCTGGACTAGCGGCTCGGACACCCAGTACTTC
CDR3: CASTWTSGSDTQYF

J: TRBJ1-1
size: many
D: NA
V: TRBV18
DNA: TGTGCCAGCTCAATACAGCGGGGGGCTGAAGCTTTCTTT
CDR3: CASSIQRGAEAFF

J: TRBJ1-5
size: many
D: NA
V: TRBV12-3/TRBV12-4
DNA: TGTGCCAGCAGTTTTGGGGTTCAGCCCCAGCATTTT
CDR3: CASSFGVQPQHF

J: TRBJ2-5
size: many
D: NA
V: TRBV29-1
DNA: TGCAGCGTTGTGAGGGTGGAAGAGACCCAGTACTTC
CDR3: CSVVRVEETQYF

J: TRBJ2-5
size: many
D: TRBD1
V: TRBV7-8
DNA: TGTGCCAGCAGCTTCCGGGACAGGGGAGAGACCCAGTACTTC
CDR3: CASSFRDRGETQYF

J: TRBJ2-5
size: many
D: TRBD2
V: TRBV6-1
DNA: TGTGCCAGCAGTGAATACACTAGCGGGCTTCAAGAGACCCAGTACTTC
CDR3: CASSEYTSGLQETQYF

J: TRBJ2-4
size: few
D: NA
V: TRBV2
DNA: TGTGCCAGCAGTGAAATGGAAAACATTCAGTACTTC
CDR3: CASSEMENIQYF

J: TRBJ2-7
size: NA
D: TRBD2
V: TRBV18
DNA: TGTGCCAGCTCAAAGACTAGCGGGAGCGAGCAGTACTTC
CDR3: CASSKTSGSEQYF

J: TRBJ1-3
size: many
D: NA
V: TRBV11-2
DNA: TGTGCCAGCAGCTCTACAGCGAGCTCTGGAAACACCATATATTTT
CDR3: CASSSTASSGNTIYF

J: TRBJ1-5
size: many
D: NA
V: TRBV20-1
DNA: TGCAGTGCTCACAGGGTTTTGGATCAGCCCCAGCATTTT
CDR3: CSAHRVLDQPQHF

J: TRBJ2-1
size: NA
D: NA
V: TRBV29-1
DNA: TGCAGCGTTGATCTTGGGGGTGGGAATGAGCAGTTCTTC
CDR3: CSVDLGGGNEQFF

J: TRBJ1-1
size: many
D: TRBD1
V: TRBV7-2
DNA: TGTGCCAGCAGAAGGACAGGGGTGGGTACTGAAGCTTTCTTT
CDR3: CASRRTGVGTEAFF

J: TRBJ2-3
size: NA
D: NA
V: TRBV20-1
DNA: TGCAGTGCTCACAACGGGCAGGGGAGGGCGCAGTATTTT
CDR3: CSAHNGQGRAQYF

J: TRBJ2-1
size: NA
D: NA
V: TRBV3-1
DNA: TGTGCCAGCAGCCAAGATTTTGGCTACTACAATGAGCAGTTCTTC
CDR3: CASSQDFGYYNEQFF

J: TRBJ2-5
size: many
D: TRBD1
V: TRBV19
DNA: TGTGCCAGTAGTCATTTCGGGACAGGGGTAGAGACCCAGTACTTC
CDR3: CASSHFGTGVETQYF

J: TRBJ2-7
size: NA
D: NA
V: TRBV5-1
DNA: TGCGCCAGCAGCTTGGTGGGGACGGGGGCAAGCGTGGAGCAGTACTTC
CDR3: CASSLVGTGASVEQYF

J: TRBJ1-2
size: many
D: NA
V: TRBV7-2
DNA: TGTGCCAGCAGCTTAGAAGTCTATGGCTACACCTTC
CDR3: CASSLEVYGYTF

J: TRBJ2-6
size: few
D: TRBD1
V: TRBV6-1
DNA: TGTGCCAGCAGGCGACCAGCGGGACAGGGTATCTCTGGGGCCAACGTCCTGACTTTC
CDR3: CASRRPAGQGISGANVLTF

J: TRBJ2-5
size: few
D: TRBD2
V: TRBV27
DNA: TGTGCCAGCAGACTGTTAGCGGGCTACCAAGAGACCCAGTACTTC
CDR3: CASRLLAGYQETQYF

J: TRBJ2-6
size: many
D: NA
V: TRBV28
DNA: TGTGCCAGCAGTAGGCCCCTGGGGATAGCACCTGGGGCCAACGTCCTGACTTTC
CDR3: CASSRPLGIAPGANVLTF

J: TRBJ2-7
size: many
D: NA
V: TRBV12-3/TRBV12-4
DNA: TGTGCCAGCACCTCCCAGGGGATCTACGAGCAGTACTTC
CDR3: CASTSQGIYEQYF

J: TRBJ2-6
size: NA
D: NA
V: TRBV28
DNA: TGTGCCAGCAGTAACCTGGACAGCAATTCTGGGGCCAACGTCCTGACTTTC
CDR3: CASSNLDSNSGANVLTF

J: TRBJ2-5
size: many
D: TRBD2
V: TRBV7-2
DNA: TGTGCCAGCAGCTTAGGGGGGGGAATGGTAGCTGAGACCCAGTACTTC
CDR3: CASSLGGGMVAETQYF

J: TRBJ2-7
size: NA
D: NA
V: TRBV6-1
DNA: TGTGCCAGCAGTGAGGTTCCAGTCTCCTGGGGCTACGAGCAGTACTTC
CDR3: CASSEVPVSWGYEQYF

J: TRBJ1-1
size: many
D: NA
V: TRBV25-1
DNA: TGTGCCAGCAGTGAAAGGTCAGCGGGAAACACTGAAGCTTTCTTT
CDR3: CASSERSAGNTEAFF

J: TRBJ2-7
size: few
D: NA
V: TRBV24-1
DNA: TGTGCCACCAGTGTTGGTTTGGGGGTCGAGCAGTACTTC
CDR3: CATSVGLGVEQYF

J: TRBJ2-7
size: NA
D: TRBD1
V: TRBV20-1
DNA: TGCAGTGCTAGAGAAACCGGGACAGGGATCCACGAGCAGTACTTC
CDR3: CSARETGTGIHEQYF

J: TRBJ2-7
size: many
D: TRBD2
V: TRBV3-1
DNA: TGTGCCAGCTCCCAGACTAGCGCCGAGCAGTACTTC
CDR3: CASSQTSAEQYF